The clone carrying this T cell receptor (beta chain) was picked up a small number of times. Other DNA sequences in the sample encode the same CDR3. This CDR3 region has 13 residues. Germline V CDR1 and CDR2: LGHDT, YNNKEL (reference sequence). V was cut by 2 bases and J by 1 base, with 5 bases left in between. Authors' analysis steps: For nucleated cells, counts were estimated from reference gene primer amplification. Here immunoSEQ multiplex PCR was the method, and the copy in TCRdb shows in-frame clones only, minus some. V and J calls and clone size are given by that table; D and trimming were obtained from the DNA. The sample consists of about 480,000 clones, approximately 87% of them appearing once. The data derive from a study of blood T cell repertoires in COVID-19. Overall study context: Both acute and convalescent COVID-19 samples were obtained from the United States, Italy and Spain.

The cohort comprised adults aged about 18 to 89 years residing in about two dozen US areas. Clinical history reported by participants formed the basis on which cohorts were assigned. Sequences were obtained from PBMCs or T cells enriched from blood (not recorded which). The J gene is TRBJ1-1, the V gene TRBV3-1 (or the pseudogene TRBV3-2); D is unresolved. This TCR came from a woman between 40 and 50 years old who had recovered from COVID-19. The CDR3 region has the DNA TGTGCCAGCAGCCAAACGGGGAACACTGAAGCTTTCTTT. As protein: CASSQTGNTEAFF.